Included here is one TCR beta chain sequence, with context. Its antigen is currently unknown. RNA transcripts gave rise to amplified TCR beta CDR3 regions. HTBI primers were used for first-round RT-PCR of the TCR CDR3. TCRdb re-derived calls from the multiplex PCR reads in MiXCR, one entry per CDR3 protein. The profile shows some 420,000 distinct CDR3 sequences, roughly 15% of them singletons. The CDR3 is 16 amino acids. The germline V gene encodes CDR1 MNHEY and CDR2 SVGEGT. Trimming shortened V by 7 bases and J by 0 bases, and 19 bases separated the two germline ends. These data are taken from a study of T cells in Graves' hyperthyroidism and ophthalmopathy. The study, taken as a whole, reports: Blood also showed most of the thyroid clonotypes that were expanded above 0.001.

The sequenced sample was blood. The TCR comes from a woman between 18 and 29 years old with Graves' hyperthyroidism. The J gene is TRBJ2-7, the V gene TRBV6-2 or TRBV6-3, with D perhaps matching TRBD2 (6 bases). CDR3 in DNA: TGTGCCAGCACTCTCTGGGCGGGGACTCGCTCCTACGAGCAGTACTTC. It is translated as CASTLWAGTRSYEQYF.